These 6 T cell receptor beta chains were all obtained from the same sample, sequenced in a study of CD8+ T cells in alopecia areata. The authors extracted RNA and reverse transcribed it into cDNA as the sequencing template. Produced via immunoSEQ multiplex PCR; TCRdb's table is partial and in-frame only. The sample yields 130,000 to 150,000 clones, roughly 50% seen once. The material sequenced was CD4+ T cells sorted from blood. Source of these receptors: a human donor with alopecia areata.

The rearrangement links TRBV30 to TRBJ1-1; D is ambiguous. CDR3 length: 12 amino acids. Germline V lookup: CDR1 GTSNPN, CDR2 SVGIG (reference sequence). The germline V and J ends were trimmed by 3 bases and 0 bases, with 5 bases remaining between them. CDR3 in amino acids: CAWRVLNTEAFF. In DNA, the CDR3 is TGTGCCTGGAGGGTATTGAACACTGAAGCTTTCTTT.

This clone has just a few counts. The genes are TRBV2 and TRBJ2-3; D uncertain. This CDR3 is 13 amino acids long. The germline CDR1 and CDR2 sequences are SNHLY and FYNNEI. The germline V and J ends were trimmed by 5 bases and 4 bases, with 10 bases remaining between them. CDR3: CASSSRQADTQYF. The CDR3 region has the DNA TGTGCCAGCAGTTCGAGACAAGCAGATACGCAGTATTTT.

This clone has a single count. The chain employs TRBV7-3 and TRBJ2-1; a weak D match, TRBD2 (5 bases). V was cut by 2 bases and J by 7 bases, with 15 bases left in between. Germline-derived CDR1 and CDR2 are SGHTA and FQGTGA. The CDR3 has 15 residues. In DNA, the CDR3 is TGTGCCAGCAGCTTAGAGGGCACCAGTTCTAATGAGCAGTTCTTC. Protein sequence: CASSLEGTSSNEQFF.

With regard to this clone: Other nucleotide sequences from this sample produce the same CDR3. The chain joins TRBV5-1 to TRBJ2-3; 12 bases map to TRBD2. CDR1 is SGHRS, CDR2 YFSETQ, per germline. The CDR3 extends over 15 amino acids. J lost 5 bases, V lost 0 bases, and 1 base had no gene match. This chain's CDR3 is CASSLGLAGVDTQYF. CDR3 DNA sequence: TGCGCCAGCAGCTTGGGACTAGCGGGAGTAGATACGCAGTATTTT.

Only one count was recorded for this clone. J is TRBJ1-1 and V is TRBV29-1, with D uncertain. Per the germline V gene, CDR1 is SQVTM and CDR2 is ANQGSEA. This CDR3 has 17 residues. Deletions cut 7 bases from V and 1 base from J, with 25 bases between. The CDR3 DNA follows: TGCAGCGCTCTAAGGGCCGCGGGCGATATGTGGAACACTGAAGCTTTCTTT. Protein: CSALRAAGDMWNTEAFF.

In this sample, this clone turned up a few times. The chain joins TRBV29-1 to TRBJ2-7; D not certain. The CDR3 sequence is 12 residues long. Trimming cost V 4 bases and J 1 base, with 8 bases left between them. CDR1 and CDR2 (germline): SQVTM, ANQGSEA. The CDR3 spells CSVAVQSYEQYF. The CDR3 bases are TGCAGCGTTGCGGTTCAATCCTACGAGCAGTACTTC.